The next 20 T cell receptor beta chains were all read from a single sample in a study of cytomegalovirus exposure and HLA in healthy donors. The PCR ran on 60 Vbeta and 13 Jbeta primers. TCRdb's table, derived via immunoSEQ multiplex PCR, lists solely in-frame clones and lacks some. The sample shows 130,000 to 150,000 clones, over 75% of them seen only once. Sequencing was done on a sample of PBMCs. All receptors come from a man aged 25 to 40 in good health and CMV-seronegative.

With respect to this clone: Different DNA sequences within this sample yield the same CDR3. The J gene is TRBJ2-3, the V gene TRBV18; a possible D gene is TRBD1 (6 bases). The germline gives CDR1 KGHSH, CDR2 LQKENI. The CDR3 runs 14 residues. V gave up 3 bases and J gave up 0 bases, with 7 bases separating them. In DNA form, the CDR3 reads TGTGCCAGCTCACCTGGACAGAGCACAGATACGCAGTATTTT. Its translation is CASSPGQSTDTQYF.

The gene calls are TRBV5-1 and TRBJ1-3, with D possibly matching TRBD1 (6 bases). This CDR3 has 17 amino acids. CDR1 SGHRS and CDR2 YFSETQ come from the germline V gene. V was cut by 4 bases and J by 0 bases, with 17 bases left in between. The CDR3 loop is CASSNLPQGSSGNTIYF. The CDR3 DNA follows: TGCGCCAGCAGCAACTTACCCCAGGGGTCCTCTGGAAACACCATATATTTT.

This clone occurred a few times. This chain connects TRBV5-6 to TRBJ2-7, with 8 bases fitting TRBD1. CDR1 SGHDT and CDR2 YYEEEE come from the germline V gene. Trimming took 4 bases from V and 3 from J; bases not matched to a gene: 9. The CDR3 is 15 amino acids. For the CDR3, the DNA is TGTGCCAGCAGCCTACGGGACAGGAATCTCTACGAGCAGTACTTC. Encoded protein: CASSLRDRNLYEQYF.

The CDR3 DNA follows: TGTGCCAGTACCCGGGACAGCTCCTACAATGAGCAGTTCTTC. This codes for CASTRDSSYNEQFF. The gene calls are TRBV19 and TRBJ2-1; 7 nucleotides match TRBD1. Germline V gene sequence: CDR1 LNHDA, CDR2 SQIVND (reference sequence). This CDR3 comprises 14 residues. The junction had 3 bases not matched to a gene; V was cut back by 7 bases and J by 0 bases.

V gene TRBV19 combines with J gene TRBJ1-2; 8 nucleotides line up with TRBD1. Per the germline V gene, CDR1 is LNHDA and CDR2 is SQIVND (reference sequence). The CDR3 length is 15 residues. After removal of 4 bases from V and 6 bases from J, the junction contained 10 bases not matched to a gene. The CDR3 sequence: CASSTVWTGQHGYTF. Written as DNA, the CDR3 is TGTGCCAGTAGTACCGTCTGGACAGGGCAACATGGCTACACCTTC.

This chain joins TRBV29-1 and TRBJ2-7; 8 bases agree with TRBD1. The germline V gene encodes CDR1 SQVTM and CDR2 ANQGSEA. The CDR3 is 13 amino acids. The J segment lost 7 bases and the V segment lost 4 bases, leaving 9 bases of the junction unmatched. CDR3 loop: CSVAGTGWGEQYF. CDR3 in DNA: TGCAGCGTTGCCGGGACAGGATGGGGAGAGCAGTACTTC.

This chain connects TRBV28 to TRBJ2-7; 9 bases fit TRBD1. The CDR3 runs 12 residues. The V gene's germline CDR1 is MDHEN and CDR2 SYDVKM. The CDR3 DNA reads as TGTGCCAGCAGTTCGAGCCGGGACAGGGTTTCGGTC. It encodes CASSSSRDRVSV.

The rearrangement uses TRBV7-9 and TRBJ2-2; 9 bases are a match to TRBD1. The CDR3 spans 17 residues. V was clipped by 2 bases and J by 7 bases; unmatched bases: 11. Germline CDR1 and CDR2: SEHNR and FQNEAQ (reference sequence). In DNA, the CDR3 is TGTGCCAGCAGCTTATCCCCGGGACAGGGAGACCTCGGGGAGCTGTTTTTT. It yields the protein CASSLSPGQGDLGELFF.

The chain uses TRBV5-4 and TRBJ2-7; D is undetermined. Per germline, CDR1 SGHNT and CDR2 YYREEE (reference sequence). The CDR3 has 13 amino acids. V was trimmed by 1 base and J by 0 bases, leaving 5 bases between them. The CDR3 is CASSLSHSYEQYF. The CDR3 nucleotides read TGTGCCAGCAGCTTGAGCCACTCCTACGAGCAGTACTTC.

The chain uses TRBV25-1 and TRBJ2-1, with 8 positions matching TRBD1. This CDR3 region has 15 residues. Germline V gives CDR1 MGHDK, CDR2 SYGVNS. J was trimmed by 0 bases and V by 4 bases; bases with no gene match: 2. Here the CDR3 reads CASSGTGSSYNEQFF. In DNA, the CDR3 is TGTGCCAGCAGTGGGACAGGGAGCTCCTACAATGAGCAGTTCTTC.

The genes are TRBV6-5 and TRBJ2-3; no firm D call. Germline values: CDR1 MNHEY, CDR2 SVGAGI. Trimming left V 2 bases short and J 2 bases short, with 5 bases between. This CDR3 contains 13 residues. CDR3 protein: CASSYDNTDTQYF. In DNA form, the CDR3 reads TGTGCCAGCAGTTACGACAACACAGATACGCAGTATTTT.

The rearrangement joins TRBV4-2 to TRBJ1-2; D not resolved. The V and J ends lost 0 bases and 4 bases respectively, with 9 bases between them. The V gene's germline CDR1 is LGHNA and CDR2 YNFKEQ. This CDR3 region has 14 residues. The CDR3 sequence is CASSQDGRGYGYTF. In DNA form, the CDR3 reads TGTGCCAGCAGCCAAGATGGCCGAGGCTATGGCTACACCTTC.

The chain recombines TRBV9 with TRBJ2-3; TRBD2 aligns across 7 bases. Germline trimming cut 3 bases from V and 2 bases from J; bases unmatched to any gene: 6. Looked up from germline, CDR1 is SGDLS and CDR2 is YYNGEE. CDR3 length: 15 residues. As DNA, the CDR3 is TGTGCCAGCAGCGCACCGCGGGGGTCCACAGATACGCAGTATTTT. It yields the protein CASSAPRGSTDTQYF.

The rearrangement joins TRBV6-5 to TRBJ1-4; 7 positions match TRBD1. This CDR3 region has 14 residues. Per the germline V gene, CDR1 is MNHEY and CDR2 is SVGAGI. V gave up 5 bases and J gave up 8 bases; unmatched junction bases: 8. CDR3 nucleotide sequence: TGTGCCAGCAGTCCCCGACAGGGAAGGGAAAAACTGTTTTTT. Its protein product is CASSPRQGREKLFF.

The chain recombines TRBV19 with TRBJ2-3; 8 nucleotides agree with TRBD2. Looked up from germline, CDR1 is LNHDA and CDR2 is SQIVND (reference sequence). The V segment lost 3 bases and the J segment 1 base; nucleotides outside the gene matches: 9. This CDR3 comprises 17 residues. For the CDR3, the DNA is TGTGCCAGTAGTATTCTTTGGAGCGGGAGACGCACAGATACGCAGTATTTT. This encodes CASSILWSGRRTDTQYF. Variable domain in full (rest from reference TRBV19 and TRBJ2-3): DGGITQSPKYLFRKEGQNVTLSCEQNLNHDAMYWYRQDPGQGLRLIYYSQIVNDFQKGDIAEGYSVSREKKESFPLTVTSAQKNPTAFYLCASSILWSGRRTDTQYFGPGTRLTVL.

The chain links TRBV27 to TRBJ1-1; the match to TRBD1 covers 7 bases. This CDR3 has 14 amino acids. V was clipped by 1 base and J by 2 bases; unmatched bases: 1. Germline V lookup: CDR1 MNHEY, CDR2 SMNVEV (reference sequence). CDR3 sequence (DNA): TGTGCCAGCAGTTTATGGGACAGCAACACTGAAGCTTTCTTT. Translated, it gives CASSLWDSNTEAFF.

The V gene is TRBV5-6, the J gene TRBJ1-2; D may be TRBD1 (5 bases). The CDR3 is 15 residues long. The germline gives CDR1 SGHDT, CDR2 YYEEEE. The germline V and J ends were trimmed by 4 bases and 0 bases, with 13 bases remaining between them. In nucleotides, the CDR3 is TGTGCCAGCAGCGAGAGACAGAAAGCTAACTATGGCTACACCTTC. Protein: CASSERQKANYGYTF.

This chain joins TRBV18 and TRBJ2-7, with D maybe TRBD1 (5 bases). CDR1 is KGHSH and CDR2 is LQKENI in the germline V gene. The length of the CDR3 is 14 residues. V shed 3 bases and J shed 4 bases, with 13 bases lying between them. The CDR3 protein is CASSPTFDSYEQYF. The CDR3 DNA follows: TGTGCCAGCTCACCGACTTTCGACAGTTACGAGCAGTACTTC.

CDR3 residues: CASSGQGAREKLFF. CDR3 sequence (DNA): TGCGCCAGCAGCGGACAGGGGGCGCGAGAAAAACTGTTTTTT. The V and J genes are TRBV5-1 and TRBJ1-4, with 11 bases that match TRBD1. Germline V gene sequence: CDR1 SGHRS, CDR2 YFSETQ. There are 14 residues in the CDR3. V trimming: 4 bases; J trimming: 8 bases; junction bases outside the gene matches: 4.

This chain uses TRBV7-3 with TRBJ2-1, with 11 bases that match TRBD2. Germline V gene data show CDR1 as SGHTA and CDR2 as FQGTGA. The CDR3 loop spans 17 amino acids. Trimming cost V 5 bases and J 8 bases; bases outside gene matches: 14. CDR3 residues: CASSLEALAGGRDEQFF. The CDR3 coding sequence is TGTGCCAGCAGCCTAGAGGCCTTAGCGGGAGGGCGAGATGAGCAGTTCTTC.